This TCR beta chain was retrieved from a study of regulatory and conventional T cells in RAG deficiency. The sorted conventional CD4+ T cells were CD25-low and CD127-high, with genomic DNA sequenced. This clone was seen only once. Repertoires were generated with immunoSEQ multiplex PCR, while TCRdb's copy carries only in-frame clones and drops some. The sample consists of about 30,000 clones, 90% to 97% of them appearing once. J gave up 0 bases and V 4 bases, and 7 bases lay outside the gene matches. This CDR3 spans 17 amino acids. CDR1 and CDR2 (germline): SGHNT, YYREEE (reference sequence). In addition, the sample was reused for a study of regulatory T cells. Per that study: The primer mix had 52 TRBV and 13 TRBJ primers.

Sequencing input: CD25- CD4+ T cells sorted from blood. The rearrangement uses TRBV5-4 and TRBJ2-1; TRBD1 agrees at 10 bases. The TCR was taken from a human donor in good health. This CDR3 reads CASSPGTGASSYNEQFF. DNA for the CDR3: TGTGCCAGCAGCCCCGGGACAGGGGCTAGCTCCTACAATGAGCAGTTCTTC.